This T cell receptor beta chain was sequenced for a study of Ad26.COV2.S vaccination and SARS-CoV-2 variants. TCRdb keeps only in-frame clones here, not all; method: immunoSEQ multiplex PCR. Here the sample spans around 420,000 clones, around 89% being singletons. Germline CDR1 reads LGHDT; CDR2 reads YNNKEL (reference sequence). V dropped 4 bases and J dropped 2; count of bases not matched to a gene: 14. The CDR3 has 17 amino acids. Treatment indicated: about 20 received Ad26.COV2.S at low or high dose, single or two shots; a few received placebo; per-sample allocation not given. The samples date from day 63 after the first vaccine or placebo injection.

The source of this sequence is a person between 18 and 59 years old who received the Ad26.COV2.S COVID-19 vaccine or a placebo. The specimen was peripheral blood, collected in a trial of Ad26.COV2.S vaccine versus placebo. The V call is TRBV3-1 (or the pseudogene TRBV3-2), the J call TRBJ2-7, with 7 nucleotides matching TRBD1. The CDR3 loop is CASSRELGGQTTYEQYF. In nucleotides, the CDR3 is TGTGCCAGCAGCCGGGAACTAGGGGGACAGACAACCTACGAGCAGTACTTC.